This passage covers 15 T cell receptor beta chains from one sample sequenced in a study of cytomegalovirus exposure and HLA in healthy donors. Primers: 60 Vbeta forward and 13 Jbeta reverse. The protocol was immunoSEQ multiplex PCR, while the TCRdb copy is restricted to in-frame clones and leaves out a portion. The repertoire consists of about 180,000 clones, with roughly 85% occurring once and the leading ten covering almost 6.5%. The source material was PBMCs. The source is a man aged 35 to 55 in good health and CMV-seropositive.

There are a few counts of this clone. The rearrangement links TRBV5-1 to TRBJ2-3; tentatively, D is TRBD2 (6 bases). This CDR3 comprises 17 residues. The ends were cut back, 2 bases at V and 4 bases at J, with 20 bases in the middle. Germline V gene data show CDR1 as SGHRS and CDR2 as YFSETQ. The CDR3 coding sequence is TGCGCCAGCAGCTTAGGTAGTGTTCCGGGGGTCTCAGATACGCAGTATTTT. Its translation is CASSLGSVPGVSDTQYF. The full variable domain, in which reference TRBV5-1 and TRBJ2-3 provide the parts outside the CDR3, is KAGVTQTPRYLIKTRGQQVTLSCSPISGHRSVSWYQQTPGQGLQFLFEYFSETQRNKGNFPGRFSGRQFSNSRSEMNVSTLELGDSALYLCASSLGSVPGVSDTQYFGPGTRLTVL.

The rearrangement uses TRBV5-1 and TRBJ1-1; 7 positions agree with TRBD1. In germline, CDR1 is SGHRS, CDR2 YFSETQ. The CDR3 length is 16 residues. Trimming removed 1 base from V and 0 bases from J; junction bases left unmatched: 6. In nucleotides, the CDR3 is TGCGCCAGCAGCTTGCGGCCAGGGGGGATGAACACTGAAGCTTTCTTT. Encoded protein: CASSLRPGGMNTEAFF. Filled out from reference TRBV5-1 and TRBJ1-1, the complete variable domain reads KAGVTQTPRYLIKTRGQQVTLSCSPISGHRSVSWYQQTPGQGLQFLFEYFSETQRNKGNFPGRFSGRQFSNSRSEMNVSTLELGDSALYLCASSLRPGGMNTEAFFGQGTRLTVV.

The chain has TRBV2 and TRBJ2-7; D may be TRBD1 (6 bases). Per germline, CDR1 SNHLY and CDR2 FYNNEI. V was shortened by 7 bases and J by 1 base, with 20 bases between the two germline ends. The CDR3 is made up of 16 amino acids. As DNA, the CDR3 is TGTGCCAGCACTCCCGTACCCGGGACACAATCCTACGAGCAGTACTTC. Its protein product is CASTPVPGTQSYEQYF.

The rearrangement joins TRBV9 to TRBJ1-2; no clear D. V lost 4 bases and J lost 1, with 11 bases in between. Germline values: CDR1 SGDLS, CDR2 YYNGEE. The CDR3 spans 14 residues. This CDR3 reads CASSPSTVNYGYTF. CDR3 DNA sequence: TGTGCCAGCAGCCCGAGCACAGTTAACTATGGCTACACCTTC.

The chain is built from TRBV5-1 and TRBJ1-1; weak D call: TRBD1 (5 bases). The CDR3 runs 16 residues. CDR1 and CDR2 (germline): SGHRS, YFSETQ. V lost 4 bases and J 2 bases, leaving 18 bases between the germline ends. The CDR3 spells CASSAGGAEGNTEAFF. The CDR3 DNA reads as TGCGCCAGCAGCGCCGGAGGGGCGGAGGGAAACACTGAAGCTTTCTTT.

The chain carries TRBV5-1 and TRBJ1-5; D is possibly TRBD1 (5 bases). Germline-derived CDR1 and CDR2 are SGHRS and YFSETQ. Trimming pared 0 bases from V and 7 bases from J, leaving 11 bases between. The CDR3 runs to 14 residues. The CDR3 loop reads CASSLGGDSQPQHF. CDR3 DNA sequence: TGCGCCAGCAGCTTGGGGGGGGACTCACAGCCCCAGCATTTT.

The rearrangement uses TRBV15 and TRBJ1-4; D uncertain. Trimming stripped 2 bases from V and 8 bases from J, with 15 bases between. The germline CDR1 and CDR2 sequences are LNHNV and YYDKDF (reference sequence). This CDR3 comprises 15 residues. The CDR3 loop is CATSRPETRKEKLFF. For the CDR3, the DNA is TGTGCCACCAGCAGACCCGAGACAAGAAAAGAAAAACTGTTTTTT.

This clone was picked up one time. V is TRBV18 and J is TRBJ1-5; 7 bases fit TRBD1. The V gene end was trimmed by 6 bases and the J gene end by 2 bases; junction bases not matched to a gene: 4. Germline V gene lookup returns CDR1 KGHSH and CDR2 LQKENI. The CDR3 totals 14 residues. This chain's CDR3 is CASSETGGNQPQHF. DNA for the CDR3: TGTGCCAGCTCGGAAACAGGGGGCAATCAGCCCCAGCATTTT.

The chain has TRBV18 and TRBJ1-4, with D perhaps TRBD1 (5 bases). The CDR3 contains 14 residues. In germline, CDR1 is KGHSH, CDR2 LQKENI. The V end lost 2 bases, the J end lost 5 bases, and 9 bases lay between the germline ends. The CDR3 DNA follows: TGTGCCAGCTCACCATCAGGGTTCAATGAAAAACTGTTTTTT. Amino acid sequence: CASSPSGFNEKLFF.

The V and J genes are TRBV5-1 and TRBJ2-3; TRBD1 is a possible D gene (6 bases). V lost 4 bases and J 6 bases, leaving 18 bases between the germline ends. Germline CDR1 SGHRS, CDR2 YFSETQ. The CDR3 runs to 15 residues. The CDR3 coding sequence is TGCGCCAGCAGCGCCCCGGAAGGGGGAGTGGATACGCAGTATTTT. Translating gives CASSAPEGGVDTQYF.

The CDR3 nucleotides are TGCGCCAGCAGCTTGGCAAGGCGGGACGCCGGGGAGCTGTTTTTT. This translates into CASSLARRDAGELFF. The chain combines TRBV5-1 with TRBJ2-2; perhaps TRBD2 as D (6 bases). The CDR3 is 15 amino acids. Trimming pared 0 bases from V and 6 bases from J, leaving 12 bases between. Germline CDR1 reads SGHRS; CDR2 reads YFSETQ.

Comment on this clone: The CDR3 ends on some other residue instead of the conserved phenylalanine or tryptophan, so this is likely a read error. The V call is TRBV10-3, the J call TRBJ1-5; D is uncertain. The CDR3 is 14 amino acids. Germline V gene sequence: CDR1 ENHRY, CDR2 SYGVKD. Between the trimmed V and J ends, which lost 2 bases and 2 bases, there was a span of 7 bases. The DNA for the CDR3 is TGTGCCATCAGTGAGATTGGGGGCAATCAGCCCCAGCATTCT. Its translation is CAISEIGGNQPQHS.

This chain joins TRBV5-5 and TRBJ2-1, with TRBD1 matching 7 bases. Germline CDR1 reads SGHKS; CDR2 reads YYEKEE (reference sequence). V trimming: 7 bases; J trimming: 4 bases; junction bases outside the gene matches: 2. This CDR3 is 12 amino acids long. The CDR3 DNA follows: TGTGCCAGCTTACAGGGGTACAATGAGCAGTTCTTC. It is translated as CASLQGYNEQFF.

The V call is TRBV6-4, the J call TRBJ1-5; D remains unclear. This CDR3 is built from 15 residues. V was trimmed by 4 bases and J by 7 bases, leaving 17 bases between them. Per the germline V gene, CDR1 is MRHNA and CDR2 is SNTAGT. The CDR3 nucleotides are TGTGCCAGCAGTGTCTTCCCGGGTGAAGAGCAGCCCCAGCATTTT. Residues: CASSVFPGEEQPQHF.

Comment on this clone: The junction differs from germline at one of its ends, possibly a read error. The V and J genes are TRBV10-3 and TRBJ2-6; 9 nucleotides line up with TRBD1. The CDR3 covers 19 residues. Germline V gene lookup returns CDR1 ENHRY and CDR2 SYGVKD. The CDR3 DNA reads TGTGCCACCGTCCCGGGACAGGGTCTCCAAAGCTCTGGGGCCAACGGCCTGACTTTC. Amino acids: CATVPGQGLQSSGANGLTF.